This TCR beta chain comes out of a study of blood T cell repertoires in COVID-19. Across the whole study: Sites in the United States, Italy and Spain provided acute and convalescent COVID-19 samples. T cells, B-cell-depleted T cells, or PBMCs provided the cDNA or gDNA that served as material.

Trimming took 6 bases from V and 6 from J; bases not matched to a gene: 8. This CDR3 contains 14 residues. Germline V CDR1 and CDR2: MNHEY, SVGAGI. Cohort allocation depended upon clinical history that participants reported. Some clones are missing from TCRdb's copy, which holds only in-frame ones; the method was immunoSEQ multiplex PCR. Of around 230,000 clones detected, about 87% appear once; the ten largest clones hold about 2.5%. Specimen: PBMCs or T cells enriched from blood (not recorded which). This chain uses TRBV6-5 with TRBJ1-2; 9 positions match TRBD1. This TCR was recovered from a woman aged 40-49 years with acute COVID-19. In nucleotides, the CDR3 is TGTGCCAGCAGCACAGGGGGCTGGGGGAATGGCTACACCTTC. Its protein product is CASSTGGWGNGYTF.